These T cell receptor beta chains were read from a single sample in a study of blood T cell repertoires in COVID-19. Generated by immunoSEQ multiplex PCR, the TCRdb table keeps only in-frame clones and is missing some. The repertoire includes 150,000 to 200,000 clones, 70% to 90% of them detected once, and 3% to 4% sits in the top ten. Sequenced: peripheral blood. All receptors come from a man between 60 and 75 years old with acute or convalescent COVID-19. Both conserved end residues are part of each CDR3. D genes are given only for firm matches. Only some rows state a clone size, as once, few, many or a class for expanded clones.

J: TRBJ2-6; V: TRBV27; D: TRBD2; size: .; CDR3: CATGGSVQGISGANVLTF; DNA: TGTGCCACCGGGGGGTCGGTTCAGGGCATCAGTGGGGCCAACGTCCTGACTTTC
J: TRBJ1-2; V: TRBV6-5; D: TRBD1; size: .; CDR3: CASSSTGASDYGYTF; DNA: TGTGCCAGCAGTTCTACAGGGGCGTCGGACTATGGCTACACCTTC
J: TRBJ1-1; V: TRBV28; D: .; size: .; CDR3: CASSLSKGPGAEAFF; DNA: TGTGCCAGCAGTTTATCCAAGGGCCCCGGGGCTGAAGCTTTCTTT
J: TRBJ1-2; V: TRBV27; D: .; size: .; CDR3: CASSFRQDYGYTF; DNA: TGTGCCAGCAGTTTTCGTCAGGACTATGGCTACACCTTC
J: TRBJ2-2; V: TRBV11-2; D: .; size: .; CDR3: CASSPGHIKHTGELFF; DNA: TGTGCCAGCAGCCCGGGACACATAAAACACACCGGGGAGCTGTTTTTT
J: TRBJ2-7; V: TRBV5-1; D: TRBD2; size: .; CDR3: CASSPIPLAGRGEQYF; DNA: TGCGCCAGCAGCCCGATCCCACTAGCGGGAAGGGGAGAGCAGTACTTC
J: TRBJ2-6; V: TRBV2; D: .; size: few; CDR3: CASSSTLQGGSGANVLTF; DNA: TGTGCCAGCAGCTCTACCCTACAGGGTGGCTCTGGGGCCAACGTCCTGACTTTC
J: TRBJ1-1; V: TRBV5-1; D: TRBD1; size: once; CDR3: CASSSGGTGNTEAFF; DNA: TGCGCCAGCAGCTCGGGTGGGACAGGTAACACTGAAGCTTTCTTT
J: TRBJ1-3; V: TRBV28; D: .; size: .; CDR3: CASSTSGSGNTIYF; DNA: TGTGCCAGCAGTACCTCCGGCTCTGGAAACACCATATATTTT
J: TRBJ2-1; V: TRBV7-2; D: TRBD2; size: .; CDR3: CASSLLAGGNNEQFF; DNA: TGTGCCAGCAGCTTACTAGCGGGAGGGAACAATGAGCAGTTCTTC
J: TRBJ1-6; V: TRBV4-2; D: .; size: .; CDR3: CASSQAGGGSNSPLHF; DNA: TGTGCCAGCAGCCAAGCCGGTGGAGGGTCCAATTCACCCCTCCACTTT
J: TRBJ2-7; V: TRBV28; D: TRBD1; size: .; CDR3: CASRPDRDEQYF; DNA: TGTGCCAGCAGACCGGACAGGGACGAGCAGTACTTC
J: TRBJ2-6; V: TRBV7-9; D: TRBD1; size: .; CDR3: CASSARTGSSGANVLTF; DNA: TGTGCCAGCAGCGCCCGGACAGGGAGCTCTGGGGCCAACGTCCTGACTTTC
J: TRBJ2-7; V: TRBV28; D: TRBD1; size: .; CDR3: CASSLPTGGSEQYF; DNA: TGTGCCAGCAGTCTACCGACAGGGGGAAGCGAGCAGTACTTC
J: TRBJ2-2; V: TRBV6-4; D: TRBD2; size: .; CDR3: CASRLAGDTGELFF; DNA: TGTGCCAGCAGACTAGCGGGAGACACCGGGGAGCTGTTTTTT
J: TRBJ2-1; V: TRBV29-1; D: .; size: .; CDR3: CSAPNEQFF; DNA: TGCAGCGCTCCTAATGAGCAGTTCTTC
J: TRBJ1-3; V: TRBV11-2; D: .; size: few; CDR3: CASSRPRQGNTIYF; DNA: TGTGCCAGCAGCCGACCGCGACAGGGAAACACCATATATTTT
J: TRBJ2-7; V: TRBV5-4; D: .; size: .; CDR3: CASRTGTSGGEQYF; DNA: TGTGCCAGTAGAACCGGGACTTCAGGGGGAGAGCAGTACTTC
J: TRBJ1-5; V: TRBV10-3; D: .; size: .; CDR3: CAISQQGDQLPQHF; DNA: TGTGCCATCAGCCAACAGGGCGATCAGCTGCCCCAGCATTTT
J: TRBJ2-5; V: TRBV24-1; D: .; size: .; CDR3: CATSTGQETQYF; DNA: TGTGCCACCTCCACAGGGCAAGAGACCCAGTACTTC
J: TRBJ2-1; V: TRBV28; D: .; size: .; CDR3: CASSPHNEQFF; DNA: TGTGCCAGCAGCCCTCACAATGAGCAGTTCTTC
J: TRBJ2-5; V: TRBV2; D: .; size: .; CDR3: CASSPRTVRGETQYF; DNA: TGTGCCAGCAGCCCCAGGACAGTTAGGGGAGAGACCCAGTACTTC
J: TRBJ2-7; V: TRBV11-2; D: .; size: .; CDR3: CASSFGQHYEQYF; DNA: TGTGCCAGCAGCTTTGGGCAGCATTACGAGCAGTACTTC
J: TRBJ1-5; V: TRBV3-1/TRBV3-2; D: .; size: .; CDR3: CASSHSGNQPQHF; DNA: TGTGCCAGCAGTCACAGTGGGAATCAGCCCCAGCATTTT
J: TRBJ2-1; V: TRBV25-1; D: TRBD2; size: .; CDR3: CASSEPPSGQFF; DNA: TGTGCCAGCAGTGAACCCCCTAGCGGTCAGTTCTTC
J: TRBJ2-5; V: TRBV7-3; D: TRBD2; size: .; CDR3: CASSPGTSAGLAGGGETQYF; DNA: TGTGCCAGCAGCCCCGGGACCTCGGCGGGACTAGCGGGAGGAGGGGAGACCCAGTACTTC
J: TRBJ2-3; V: TRBV6-5; D: .; size: .; CDR3: CASSYSDRLADTQYF; DNA: TGTGCCAGCAGTTATTCCGACCGACTAGCAGATACGCAGTATTTT
J: TRBJ1-4; V: TRBV12-3/TRBV12-4; D: .; size: .; CDR3: CASSIYGEKLFF; DNA: TGTGCCAGCAGTATCTACGGGGAAAAACTGTTTTTT
J: TRBJ1-4; V: TRBV28; D: .; size: .; CDR3: CASSGGVKANEKLFF; DNA: TGTGCCAGCAGTGGAGGGGTCAAGGCTAATGAAAAACTGTTTTTT
J: TRBJ2-2; V: TRBV4-3; D: TRBD2; size: once; CDR3: CASAPTGLENTGELFF; DNA: TGCGCCAGCGCGCCAACGGGACTAGAGAACACCGGGGAGCTGTTTTTT
J: TRBJ1-5; V: TRBV2; D: .; size: .; CDR3: CASSEYGSARNQPQHF; DNA: TGTGCCAGCAGTGAATACGGGTCAGCCCGCAATCAGCCCCAGCATTTT
J: TRBJ1-5; V: TRBV7-2; D: .; size: once; CDR3: CASSLEVTGVGPQHF; DNA: TGTGCCAGCAGCTTAGAGGTGACAGGTGTGGGGCCCCAGCATTTT
J: TRBJ2-1; V: TRBV7-3; D: .; size: once; CDR3: CASSLQGQINEQFF; DNA: TGTGCCAGCAGCCTACAAGGACAGATTAATGAGCAGTTCTTC
J: TRBJ1-1; V: TRBV27; D: .; size: .; CDR3: CASSSDSRGTEAFF; DNA: TGTGCCAGCAGTTCGGACAGCCGGGGCACTGAAGCTTTCTTT
J: TRBJ2-5; V: TRBV30; D: TRBD2; size: .; CDR3: CAWSVATPGLATETQYF; DNA: TGTGCCTGGAGTGTCGCGACCCCGGGACTAGCTACGGAGACCCAGTACTTC
J: TRBJ1-3; V: TRBV2; D: TRBD1; size: .; CDR3: CASRTGTGVHTIYF; DNA: TGTGCCAGCAGAACTGGGACAGGGGTGCACACCATATATTTT
J: TRBJ2-1; V: TRBV6-5; D: .; size: .; CDR3: CALFSPGRTDNEQFF; DNA: TGTGCCCTCTTTTCCCCAGGGAGGACGGACAATGAGCAGTTCTTC
J: TRBJ2-7; V: TRBV19; D: TRBD1; size: .; CDR3: CASSGDSRGYEQYF; DNA: TGTGCCAGTAGCGGGGACAGTCGAGGCTACGAGCAGTACTTC
J: TRBJ2-1; V: TRBV7-2; D: .; size: .; CDR3: CASSLARVAATYNEQFF; DNA: TGTGCCAGCAGCTTAGCGCGAGTAGCGGCAACATACAATGAGCAGTTCTTC
J: TRBJ2-2; V: TRBV7-2; D: TRBD1; size: .; CDR3: CASSLKGQGTPNTGELFF; DNA: TGTGCCAGCAGCTTAAAGGGACAGGGGACCCCTAACACCGGGGAGCTGTTTTTT
J: TRBJ2-1; V: TRBV6-6; D: .; size: few; CDR3: CASSSDRPGGNEQFF; DNA: TGTGCCAGCAGTTCCGACCGGCCCGGGGGCAATGAGCAGTTCTTC
J: TRBJ2-5; V: TRBV2; D: .; size: .; CDR3: CASRGGGETQYF; DNA: TGTGCCAGCAGGGGGGGAGGAGAGACCCAGTACTTC
J: TRBJ2-7; V: TRBV4-1; D: .; size: .; CDR3: CASSSRTGTYEQYF; DNA: TGCGCCAGCAGCTCTCGGACGGGGACCTACGAGCAGTACTTC
J: TRBJ2-3; V: TRBV11-3; D: .; size: once; CDR3: CASSLGYPSGTDTQYF; DNA: TGTGCCAGCAGCTTAGGTTACCCTAGCGGCACAGATACGCAGTATTTT
J: TRBJ1-5; V: TRBV30; D: TRBD1; size: .; CDR3: CAWSVQGGGIQPQHF; DNA: TGTGCCTGGAGTGTACAGGGGGGTGGTATTCAGCCCCAGCATTTT
J: TRBJ2-5; V: TRBV18; D: TRBD1; size: .; CDR3: CASSPGQGRETQYF; DNA: TGTGCCAGCTCCCCGGGACAGGGGAGGGAGACCCAGTACTTC
J: TRBJ1-1; V: TRBV6-5; D: .; size: .; CDR3: CASSYGGPGNTEAFF; DNA: TGTGCCAGCAGTTACGGGGGCCCGGGGAACACTGAAGCTTTCTTT
J: TRBJ2-4; V: TRBV9; D: TRBD2; size: .; CDR3: CAFHGEGGIQYF; DNA: TGTGCCTTCCACGGGGAGGGCGGCATTCAGTACTTC
J: TRBJ1-2; V: TRBV19; D: .; size: .; CDR3: CATLRRAGSYGYTF; DNA: TGTGCCACCTTGAGGAGGGCCGGGAGCTATGGCTACACCTTC
J: TRBJ2-2; V: TRBV7-3; D: .; size: .; CDR3: CAYRKERVNTGELFF; DNA: TGTGCCTACAGAAAGGAGCGGGTGAACACCGGGGAGCTGTTTTTT
J: TRBJ1-4; V: TRBV2; D: .; size: once; CDR3: CASSAETGAREKLFF; DNA: TGTGCCAGCAGTGCTGAGACAGGAGCTAGGGAAAAACTGTTTTTT
J: TRBJ2-7; V: TRBV19; D: .; size: .; CDR3: CASSNPGPIGGQNEQYF; DNA: TGTGCCAGTAGTAATCCGGGACCCATAGGGGGTCAGAACGAGCAGTACTTC
J: TRBJ1-1; V: TRBV19; D: .; size: once; CDR3: CASSLRGNTEAFF; DNA: TGTGCCAGTAGTCTTCGGGGTAACACTGAAGCTTTCTTT
J: TRBJ2-6; V: TRBV30; D: TRBD2; size: once; CDR3: CAWSPSGRGSGANVLTF; DNA: TGTGCCTGGAGTCCCAGCGGGAGGGGCTCTGGGGCCAACGTCCTGACTTTC
J: TRBJ1-1; V: TRBV11-3; D: TRBD1; size: few; CDR3: CASSQGQGYTEAFF; DNA: TGTGCCAGCAGCCAGGGACAGGGGTACACTGAAGCTTTCTTT
J: TRBJ1-1; V: TRBV28; D: .; size: .; CDR3: CASIRQGPGTEAFF; DNA: TGTGCCAGCATCCGTCAGGGGCCGGGGACTGAAGCTTTCTTT
J: TRBJ2-7; V: TRBV12-3/TRBV12-4; D: .; size: .; CDR3: CASSLALPDEQYF; DNA: TGTGCCAGCAGTTTAGCGCTACCGGACGAGCAGTACTTC